This passage covers 6 T cell receptor beta chains from one sample sequenced in a study of shared T cell receptors in the human thymus. Some clones are missing from TCRdb's copy, which holds only in-frame ones; the method was immunoSEQ multiplex PCR. The data hold about 660,000 clones, with around 87% observed a single time. These same records also appear under a second study, on human thymus T cells.

Sequencing input: thymocytes. These receptors all come from a boy younger than two with a congenital heart defect.

This chain links TRBV18 with TRBJ1-2; TRBD1 might be the D (5 bases). V was shortened by 4 bases and J by 0 bases, with 15 bases between the two germline ends. The CDR3 spans 16 residues. Germline CDR1 reads KGHSH; CDR2 reads LQKENI. CDR3 nucleotide sequence: TGTGCCAGCTCACGGGGCAGGGCGGATTCTAACTATGGCTACACCTTC. Amino acid sequence: CASSRGRADSNYGYTF.

This sequence joins TRBV28 and TRBJ1-3; 9 bases align to TRBD1. Germline CDR1 MDHEN, CDR2 SYDVKM. The CDR3 consists of 16 residues. V lost 5 bases and J lost 8; bases outside the gene matches: 13. CDR3 nucleotides: TGTGCCAGCAGTATCCATCGGGACAGGGCCACCTACACCATATATTTT. Translation: CASSIHRDRATYTIYF.

This clone was detected once. A junction boundary mismatches the germline segment, possibly from a read error. V usage is TRBV6-6 and J usage is TRBJ1-2; 7 nucleotides agree with TRBD1. CDR1 is MNHNY and CDR2 is SVGAGI in the germline V gene (reference sequence). This CDR3 contains 14 residues. The CDR3 DNA reads TGTGCCAGCAGTGGGAGGACAGGTCAGGATGGCTACCCCTTC. Translation gives CASSGRTGQDGYPF.

This clone was seen once. The chain joins TRBV5-7 to TRBJ2-2; TRBD2 matches at 7 bases. TRBV5-7 is annotated as an ORF whose role is uncertain. CDR3 size: 18 residues. Trimming removed 1 base from V and 6 bases from J; junction bases left unmatched: 15. CDR3 sequence: CASSLWEGLNQGSGELFF. The CDR3 nucleotides are TGTGCCAGCAGCTTGTGGGAGGGGCTGAACCAGGGATCCGGGGAGCTGTTTTTT.

V is TRBV27 and J is TRBJ2-7; TRBD1 might be the D (5 bases). This CDR3 contains 15 residues. Per the germline V gene, CDR1 is MNHEY and CDR2 is SMNVEV (reference sequence). Trimming removed 5 bases from V and 4 bases from J, with 18 bases in between. As DNA, the CDR3 is TGTGCCAGCAGTCCACTGAGAGCGACAGAATACGAGCAGTACTTC. It translates to CASSPLRATEYEQYF.

The rearrangement links TRBV7-9 to TRBJ2-3, with D maybe TRBD1 (6 bases). Germline V gene data show CDR1 as SEHNR and CDR2 as FQNEAQ (reference sequence). The CDR3 is 18 amino acids. V lost 1 base and J 1 base, leaving 18 bases between the germline ends. In DNA form, the CDR3 reads TGTGCCAGCAGCTTAGGGAACTACAGGGAGATGGGCACAGATACGCAGTATTTT. Translation gives CASSLGNYREMGTDTQYF.